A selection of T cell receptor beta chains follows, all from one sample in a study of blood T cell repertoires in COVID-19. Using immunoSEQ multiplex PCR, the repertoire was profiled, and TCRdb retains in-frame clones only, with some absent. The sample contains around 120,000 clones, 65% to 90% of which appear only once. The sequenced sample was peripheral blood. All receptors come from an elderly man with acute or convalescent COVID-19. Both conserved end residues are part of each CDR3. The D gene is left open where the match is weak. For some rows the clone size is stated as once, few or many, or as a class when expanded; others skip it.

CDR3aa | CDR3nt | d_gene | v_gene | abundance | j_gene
CASSAGGATDTQYF | TGTGCCAGCTCAGCCGGGGGGGCCACAGATACGCAGTATTTT | TRBD2 | TRBV18 | once | TRBJ2-3
CASSFGQGAYPQHF | TGTGCCAGCAGTTTCGGACAGGGGGCTTATCCCCAGCATTTT | TRBD1 | TRBV6-5 | once | TRBJ1-5
CASSDPGMNTEAFF | TGTGCCAGCAGTGATCCAGGAATGAACACTGAAGCTTTCTTT | . | TRBV25-1 | . | TRBJ1-1
CASSVADSFWGEKLFF | TGTGCCAGCAGCGTAGCGGACAGCTTTTGGGGTGAAAAACTGTTTTTT | . | TRBV9 | . | TRBJ1-4
CASSSDIGTSGVRRTQYF | TGCGCCAGCAGTAGTGACATCGGGACTAGCGGAGTCCGACGGACCCAGTACTTC | TRBD2 | TRBV5-1 | . | TRBJ2-5
CASSQGVSGNTIYF | TGTGCCAGCAGTCAGGGGGTTTCTGGAAACACCATATATTTT | TRBD1 | TRBV6-6 | few | TRBJ1-3
CASSLPGRNEQFF | TGTGCCAGCAGTCTTCCGGGTAGGAATGAGCAGTTCTTC | . | TRBV6-2/TRBV6-3 | . | TRBJ2-1
CASHLSGATNEKLFF | TGTGCCAGCCACCTCAGTGGGGCGACTAATGAAAAACTGTTTTTT | . | TRBV7-7 | . | TRBJ1-4
CATSRDPQNEQYF | TGTGCCACCAGCAGAGATCCCCAGAACGAGCAGTACTTC | . | TRBV15 | . | TRBJ2-7
CASSLIGTGGGEQYF | TGTGCCAGCAGTTTAATAGGGACAGGGGGTGGCGAGCAGTACTTC | TRBD1 | TRBV27 | few | TRBJ2-7
CASSLRSGGPYEQYF | TGTGCCAGCAGCTTACGGAGCGGGGGGCCCTACGAGCAGTACTTC | TRBD2 | TRBV11-3 | . | TRBJ2-7
CASSSPSPDTQYF | TGTGCCAGCAGTTCGCCTAGCCCAGATACGCAGTATTTT | . | TRBV28 | . | TRBJ2-3
CASSVGAGGPYEQYF | TGCGCCAGCAGCGTAGGAGCGGGGGGGCCTTACGAGCAGTACTTC | TRBD2 | TRBV5-1 | few | TRBJ2-7
CASSAGQGMAEAFF | TGCGCCAGCAGCGCGGGACAGGGTATGGCTGAAGCTTTCTTT | TRBD1 | TRBV5-1 | . | TRBJ1-1
CASSSTGGQNEQFF | TGTGCCAGCAGCTCGACAGGGGGACAGAATGAGCAGTTCTTC | TRBD1 | TRBV13 | few | TRBJ2-1
CASSTITGREIIQYF | TGTGCCAGCAGCACCATAACCGGACGGGAGATCATTCAGTACTTC | . | TRBV7-2 | once | TRBJ2-4
CASSGGQLNTEAFF | TGCGCCAGCAGCGGAGGACAGTTGAACACTGAAGCTTTCTTT | . | TRBV5-1 | once | TRBJ1-1
CASSLASTGVTEAFF | TGCGCCAGCAGCTTGGCCTCTACAGGGGTAACTGAAGCTTTCTTT | TRBD1 | TRBV5-1 | . | TRBJ1-1
CASSEDRVVTNEKLFF | TGTGCCAGCAGCGAGGACAGGGTGGTTACTAATGAAAAACTGTTTTTT | TRBD1 | TRBV7-9 | once | TRBJ1-4
CASTRRDTEAFF | TGTGCCAGCACCAGACGGGACACTGAAGCTTTCTTT | . | TRBV28 | few | TRBJ1-1
CSVVTDHTEAFF | TGCAGCGTTGTCACAGACCACACTGAAGCTTTCTTT | . | TRBV29-1 | . | TRBJ1-1
CSVEGPNEKLFF | TGCAGCGTTGAAGGGCCTAATGAAAAACTGTTTTTT | . | TRBV29-1 | . | TRBJ1-4
CATPRSRGGDYGYTF | TGTGCCACCCCACGAAGCCGGGGGGGCGACTATGGCTACACCTTC | . | TRBV28 | . | TRBJ1-2
CVRSLAVPGKGPLHF | TGTGTCAGAAGCTTAGCTGTCCCTGGAAAGGGGCCCCTCCACTTT | . | TRBV7-5 | . | TRBJ1-6
CASSLELAGGYTGELFF | TGCGCCAGCAGCTTGGAACTAGCGGGGGGCTACACCGGGGAGCTGTTTTTT | TRBD2 | TRBV5-1 | . | TRBJ2-2
CASSRGGLPNNEQFF | TGTGCCAGCAGCCGGGGGGGACTACCTAACAATGAGCAGTTCTTC | TRBD2 | TRBV11-3 | . | TRBJ2-1
CASSPYRDREGEQYF | TGTGCCAGCTCACCCTACCGGGACAGGGAGGGCGAGCAGTACTTC | TRBD1 | TRBV18 | . | TRBJ2-7
CASSQVSGTPNSPLHF | TGCGCCAGCAGCCAAGTCTCCGGGACACCAAATTCACCCCTCCACTTT | . | TRBV4-1 | . | TRBJ1-6
CSVLAVETQYF | TGCAGCGTCCTAGCGGTAGAGACCCAGTACTTC | TRBD2 | TRBV29-1 | . | TRBJ2-5
CASSLKGAPGRTGELFF | TGTGCCAGCAGCTTGAAGGGGGCCCCCGGGCGCACCGGGGAGCTGTTTTTT | TRBD1 | TRBV5-6 | . | TRBJ2-2
CASSIFGTDWNTEAFF | TGTGCCAGTAGTATATTCGGGACAGACTGGAACACTGAAGCTTTCTTT | TRBD1 | TRBV19 | . | TRBJ1-1
CASRTQGRLNQPQHF | TGTGCCAGCCGAACACAGGGTCGCCTCAATCAGCCCCAGCATTTT | . | TRBV6-7 | . | TRBJ1-5
CASSEHSRGYTF | TGTGCCAGCAGTGAACATTCACGGGGCTACACCTTC | . | TRBV25-1 | . | TRBJ1-2
CASNQGAGSGGELFF | TGCGCCAGCAATCAGGGGGCAGGGTCGGGAGGGGAGCTGTTTTTT | TRBD1 | TRBV4-3 | . | TRBJ2-2
CASRQTAYSSRQPQHF | TGTGCCAGCAGACAAACCGCCTACTCTTCGCGGCAGCCCCAGCATTTT | . | TRBV2 | . | TRBJ1-5
CASSLFVREGYTF | TGCGCCAGCAGCTTGTTCGTCCGGGAAGGCTACACCTTC | . | TRBV5-1 | . | TRBJ1-2
CASSQDSGFNYGYTF | TGTGCCAGCAGCCAAGATTCAGGGTTTAACTATGGCTACACCTTC | . | TRBV3-1/TRBV3-2 | . | TRBJ1-2